Below, 5 T cell receptor beta chains from the same sample are listed, as sequenced in a study of shared clonotypes between healthy human individuals. Here immunoSEQ multiplex PCR was the method, and the copy in TCRdb shows in-frame clones only, minus some. The sample holds some 2,000,000 clones; nearly 97% are singletons and the top ten take roughly 0.13%. Sequences were obtained from naive CD4+ T cells sorted from blood. Subset meaning: CD45RA+ positively selected. These TCRs come from a man aged 18-30 years in good health.

J is TRBJ1-1 and V is TRBV29-1, with a possible D match to TRBD1 (6 bases). CDR3 length: 14 amino acids. V lost 7 bases and J lost 4, with 19 bases in between. Germline CDR1 and CDR2: SQVTM and ANQGSEA. CDR3 nucleotide sequence: TGCAGCGCAGGGGACCGAGGGGGTGGCACTGAAGCTTTCTTT. Protein: CSAGDRGGGTEAFF.

The chain has TRBV7-2 and TRBJ2-3; TRBD2 might be the D (6 bases). Germline CDR1 SGHTA, CDR2 FQGNSA. This CDR3 has 15 residues. Trimming stripped 3 bases from V and 5 bases from J, with 15 bases between. CDR3: CASSFRPWGGDTQYF. CDR3 coding DNA: TGTGCCAGCAGCTTCCGGCCCTGGGGAGGAGATACGCAGTATTTT.

The chain couples TRBV6-6 to TRBJ1-3, with a weak D call TRBD1 (5 bases). The CDR3 contains 12 residues. Germline-derived CDR1 and CDR2 are MNHNY and SVGAGI (reference sequence). V was trimmed by 7 bases and J by 4 bases, leaving 8 bases between them. The CDR3 loop is CASIDRGNTIYF. For the CDR3, the DNA is TGTGCCAGCATTGACAGAGGAAACACCATATATTTT.

This clone was seen once. The chain carries TRBV7-9 and TRBJ1-2, with 8 positions matching TRBD1. The CDR3 is made up of 13 amino acids. Germline CDR1 and CDR2: SEHNR and FQNEAQ (reference sequence). V lost 5 bases to trimming and J lost 6 bases; unmatched junction nucleotides: 5. CDR3 residues: CASSPTGEHGYTF. CDR3 DNA sequence: TGTGCCAGCAGCCCGACAGGGGAGCATGGCTACACCTTC.

The genes are TRBV19 and TRBJ1-1; TRBD1 might be the D (5 bases). V was shortened by 3 bases and J by 0 bases, with 17 bases between the two germline ends. CDR1 and CDR2 (germline): LNHDA, SQIVND (reference sequence). CDR3 size: 17 residues. CDR3 DNA sequence: TGTGCCAGTAGTATTACATTCTTGGGGACGGTGAACACTGAAGCTTTCTTT. Translating gives CASSITFLGTVNTEAFF.